The following is a T cell receptor beta chain sequence with its context. Antigen unknown. From approximately 0.5 ug of total RNA, TCR beta-specific cDNA was reverse-transcribed using a constant-region primer. Three nested multiplex PCR rounds, a slightly modified ARM-PCR, produced the libraries for TCR beta. It was with TRBV1-TRBV30 forward primers and a C-beta reverse primer that the first two PCR rounds were run, at approximately 10 cycles each. TCRdb re-analysed the multiplex PCR reads in MiXCR, keeping a single row per CDR3 protein. The data contain roughly 20,000 distinct CDR3 sequences, 60% to 80% of them singletons. This sample was included in a study of tumor-infiltrating lymphocytes in primary liver carcinoma. Study-level results: Against blood, tumors held a significantly higher top-250-clone fraction (p = 0.039). Found in all five tumor regions were only about 7.5-25% of top clones.

Bulk tissue was left unsorted, and RNA and DNA were co-extracted from approximately 20-30 mg of it. Donors underwent surgery for histopathologically diagnosed primary liver carcinoma. Chronic HBV infection was present, with no prior treatment. This CDR3 contains 13 residues. Germline V CDR1 and CDR2: SGHAT, FQDESV (reference sequence). The V gene lost 7 bases and the J gene lost 7 bases, with 17 bases spanning the gap. The chain joins TRBV11-1 to TRBJ2-7; D gene ambiguous. The receptor was isolated from a woman in her 30s with primary liver carcinoma and hepatitis B virus infection. Sequenced: liver tumor tissue from sampling region 1. The subset here: tumor region T1, superior pole. The CDR3 DNA sequence: TGTGCCAGCAAGATTGCAGTGAACTATGAGCAGTACTTC. It specifies CASKIAVNYEQYF.